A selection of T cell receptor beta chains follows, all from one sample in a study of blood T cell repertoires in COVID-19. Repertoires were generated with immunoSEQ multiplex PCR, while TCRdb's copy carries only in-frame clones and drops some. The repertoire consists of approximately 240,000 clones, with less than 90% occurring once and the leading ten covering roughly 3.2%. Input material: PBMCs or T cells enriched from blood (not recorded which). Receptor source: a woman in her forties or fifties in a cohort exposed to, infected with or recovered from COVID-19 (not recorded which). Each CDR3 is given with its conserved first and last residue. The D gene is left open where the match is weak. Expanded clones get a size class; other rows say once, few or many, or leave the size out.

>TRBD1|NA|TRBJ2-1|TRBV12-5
CASGLTTGVMLYNEQFF
TGTGCTAGTGGTTTGACAACAGGGGTGATGTTATACAATGAGCAGTTCTTC
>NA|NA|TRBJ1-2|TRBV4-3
CASSQDQGTYGYTF
TGCGCCAGCAGCCAAGATCAGGGAACTTATGGCTACACCTTC
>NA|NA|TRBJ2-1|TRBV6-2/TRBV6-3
CASRYVLGSAGDEQFF
TGTGCCAGCAGATACGTTCTGGGCTCGGCGGGTGATGAGCAGTTCTTC
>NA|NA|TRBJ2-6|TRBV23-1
CASSQKVRGGGEQRANVLTF
TGCGCCAGCAGTCAAAAAGTCAGGGGAGGGGGAGAGCAGCGGGCCAACGTCCTGACTTTC
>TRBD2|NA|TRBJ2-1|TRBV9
CASSVGPLPTSGNYNEQFF
TGTGCCAGCAGCGTAGGCCCCCTCCCAACTAGCGGCAACTACAATGAGCAGTTCTTC
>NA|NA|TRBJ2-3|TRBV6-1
CASSDLGQGTHTDTQYF
TGTGCCAGCAGTGACCTAGGTCAGGGCACGCACACAGATACGCAGTATTTT
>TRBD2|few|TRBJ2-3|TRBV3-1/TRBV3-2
CASSPQSGGGTDTQYF
TGTGCCAGCAGCCCGCAAAGCGGGGGAGGCACAGATACGCAGTATTTT
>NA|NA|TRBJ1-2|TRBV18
CASSPNGRGYSGYGYTF
TGTGCCAGCTCACCCAACGGCAGGGGCTACTCGGGCTATGGCTACACCTTC
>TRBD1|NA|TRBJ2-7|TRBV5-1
CASSLRTGEGYEQYF
TGCGCCAGCAGCTTGAGAACAGGGGAAGGCTACGAGCAGTACTTC
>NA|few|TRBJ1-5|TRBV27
CASSSEGRVGNQPQHF
TGTGCCAGCAGTTCGGAGGGGAGAGTCGGCAATCAGCCCCAGCATTTT
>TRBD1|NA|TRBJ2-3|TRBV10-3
CAIREGGTGGDTQYF
TGTGCCATCAGAGAAGGGGGGACAGGGGGAGATACGCAGTATTTT
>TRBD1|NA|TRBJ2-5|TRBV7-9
CASSAPQGAETQYF
TGTGCCAGCAGCGCCCCACAGGGGGCAGAGACCCAGTACTTC
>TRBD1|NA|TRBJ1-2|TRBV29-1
CSVGQGYYGYTF
TGCAGCGTAGGACAGGGATACTATGGCTACACCTTC
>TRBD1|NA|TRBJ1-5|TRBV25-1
CASRKGRGQGDQPQHF
TGTGCCAGCAGAAAGGGCCGGGGACAGGGCGATCAGCCCCAGCATTTT
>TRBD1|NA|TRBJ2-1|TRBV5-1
CASASQGQVPHEQFF
TGCGCCAGCGCCTCTCAGGGACAGGTCCCTCATGAGCAGTTCTTC
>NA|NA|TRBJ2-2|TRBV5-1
CASSPPTGLNTGELFF
TGCGCCAGCAGCCCACCAACAGGGTTAAACACCGGGGAGCTGTTTTTT
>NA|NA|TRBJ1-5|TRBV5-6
CASSLKGDQPQHF
TGTGCCAGCAGCTTGAAAGGGGATCAGCCCCAGCATTTT
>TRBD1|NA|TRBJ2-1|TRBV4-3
CASSQELRTGYNNEQFF
TGCGCCAGCAGCCAAGAATTACGGACAGGCTATAACAATGAGCAGTTCTTC
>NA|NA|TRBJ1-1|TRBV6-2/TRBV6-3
CASSFTGDSGTEAFF
TGTGCCAGCAGTTTCACAGGAGATTCGGGCACTGAAGCTTTCTTT
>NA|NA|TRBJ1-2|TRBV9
CASSPLGMVGVDGYTF
TGTGCCAGCAGCCCGCTAGGAATGGTCGGGGTGGATGGCTACACCTTC
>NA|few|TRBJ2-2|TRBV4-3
CASSQGQSTGELFF
TGCGCCAGCAGCCAAGGACAGAGCACCGGGGAGCTGTTTTTT
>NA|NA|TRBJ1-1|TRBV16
CASSPVTLNTEAFF
TGTGCCAGCAGCCCGGTGACACTGAACACTGAAGCTTTCTTT